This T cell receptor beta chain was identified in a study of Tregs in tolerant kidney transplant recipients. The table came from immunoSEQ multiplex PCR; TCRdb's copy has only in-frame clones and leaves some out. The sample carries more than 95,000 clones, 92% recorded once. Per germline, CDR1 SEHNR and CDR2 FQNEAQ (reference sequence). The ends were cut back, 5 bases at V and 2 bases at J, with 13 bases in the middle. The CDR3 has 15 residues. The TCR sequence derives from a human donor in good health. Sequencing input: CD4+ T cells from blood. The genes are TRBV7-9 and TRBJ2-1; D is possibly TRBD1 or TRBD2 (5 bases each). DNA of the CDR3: TGTGCCAGCAGCCCAGGGCGGGCCACCTACAATGAGCAGTTCTTC. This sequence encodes CASSPGRATYNEQFF.